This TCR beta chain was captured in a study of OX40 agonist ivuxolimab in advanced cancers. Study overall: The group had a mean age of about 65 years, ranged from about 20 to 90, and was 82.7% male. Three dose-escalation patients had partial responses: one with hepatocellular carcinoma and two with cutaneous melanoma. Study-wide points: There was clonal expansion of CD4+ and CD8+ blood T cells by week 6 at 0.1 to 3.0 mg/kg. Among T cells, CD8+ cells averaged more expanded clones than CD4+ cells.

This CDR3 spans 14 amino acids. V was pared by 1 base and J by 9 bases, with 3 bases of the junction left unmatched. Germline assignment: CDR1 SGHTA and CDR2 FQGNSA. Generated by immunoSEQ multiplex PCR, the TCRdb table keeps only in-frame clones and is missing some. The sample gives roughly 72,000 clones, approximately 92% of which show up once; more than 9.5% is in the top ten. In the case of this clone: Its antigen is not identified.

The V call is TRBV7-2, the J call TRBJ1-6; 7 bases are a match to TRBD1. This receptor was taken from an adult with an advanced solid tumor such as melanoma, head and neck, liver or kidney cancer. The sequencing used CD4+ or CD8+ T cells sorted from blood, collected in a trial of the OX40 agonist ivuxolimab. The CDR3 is CASSLGQGGSPLHF. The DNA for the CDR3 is TGTGCCAGCAGCTTAGGGCAGGGGGGTTCACCCCTCCACTTT.